Reported below is one T cell receptor (beta chain). The target antigen is unknown. The CDR3 is made up of 13 amino acids. The germline gives CDR1 LNHNV, CDR2 YYDKDF (reference sequence). The ends were cut back, 3 bases at V and 4 bases at J, with 9 bases in the middle. The data derive from a study of T cells in Graves' hyperthyroidism and ophthalmopathy. TCR beta CDR3 regions were amplified from RNA transcripts. Researchers ran a first-round RT-PCR on the TCR CDR3 using the HTBI primer set. MiXCR, applied by TCRdb to the multiplex PCR reads, yields one record per CDR3 protein. Found here are fewer than 550,000 distinct CDR3 sequences, approximately 14% of them singletons; the top ten hold less than 15%. Lactation, pregnancy, other autoimmune disease or uncontrolled infection excluded patients. Diagnoses rested on clinical symptoms, serum thyroxine and TRAb, thyroid ultrasound and orbital computed tomography.

Findings and limits, study-wide: Classification by a 13 V-J model distinguished ophthalmopathy from stable hyperthyroidism.

This chain links TRBV15 with TRBJ1-2; D call uncertain. Material: blood. This sequence was found in a young woman with Graves' hyperthyroidism. This CDR3 reads CATSSDQIYGYTF. The CDR3 DNA sequence: TGTGCCACCAGCAGTGACCAGATCTATGGCTACACCTTC.